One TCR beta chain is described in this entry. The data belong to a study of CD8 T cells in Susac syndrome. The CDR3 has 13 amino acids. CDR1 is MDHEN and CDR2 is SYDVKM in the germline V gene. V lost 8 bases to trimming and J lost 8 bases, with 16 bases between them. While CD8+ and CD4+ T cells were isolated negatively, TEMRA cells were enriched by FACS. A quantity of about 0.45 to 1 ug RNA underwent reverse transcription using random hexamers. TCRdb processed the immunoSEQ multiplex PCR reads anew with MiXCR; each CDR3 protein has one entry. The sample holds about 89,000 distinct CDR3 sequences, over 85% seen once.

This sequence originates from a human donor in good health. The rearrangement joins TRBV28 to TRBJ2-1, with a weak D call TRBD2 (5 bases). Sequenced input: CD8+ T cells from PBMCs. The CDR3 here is CASQVRGSDEQFF. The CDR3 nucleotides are TGTGCCAGCCAGGTACGGGGAAGCGATGAGCAGTTCTTC. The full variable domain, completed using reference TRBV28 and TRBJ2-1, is DVKVTQSSRYLVKRTGEKVFLECVQDMDHENMFWYRQDPGLGLRLIYFSYDVKMKEKGDIPEGYSVSREKKERFSLILESASTNQTSMYLCASQVRGSDEQFFGPGTRLTVL.